This T cell receptor (beta chain) was sequenced in a study of cytomegalovirus exposure and HLA in healthy donors. At the level of the study: In terms of ancestry, the Caucasian-associated cluster contained roughly 80% of the 398 genotyped donors. Study outcomes and limitations: Later analysis demonstrated an association between a missense DCLRE1C variant and TCR beta V- and J-gene trimming. There were some public TCRs occurring in many donors, but most TCR sequences were rare.

Remarks on this clone: Its antigen is unidentified.

The CDR3 has 14 residues. CDR1 is SNHLY and CDR2 is FYNNEI in the germline V gene. V was cut by 1 base and J by 2 bases, with 8 bases left in between. PCR used 60 Vbeta primers and 13 Jbeta primers. Libraries were prepared by immunoSEQ multiplex PCR; TCRdb keeps only in-frame clonotypes and omits some of them. The sample lists over 110,000 clones, approximately 78% occurring once. Everyone who donated was a healthy bone marrow donor. This sequence originates from a woman younger than 35 in good health and CMV-seropositive. Sequenced input: PBMCs. The V gene is TRBV2, the J gene TRBJ2-5, with D unclear. DNA for the CDR3: TGTGCCAGCAGTGAAGGGAGCAAGCAAGAGACCCAGTACTTC. Translating gives CASSEGSKQETQYF.